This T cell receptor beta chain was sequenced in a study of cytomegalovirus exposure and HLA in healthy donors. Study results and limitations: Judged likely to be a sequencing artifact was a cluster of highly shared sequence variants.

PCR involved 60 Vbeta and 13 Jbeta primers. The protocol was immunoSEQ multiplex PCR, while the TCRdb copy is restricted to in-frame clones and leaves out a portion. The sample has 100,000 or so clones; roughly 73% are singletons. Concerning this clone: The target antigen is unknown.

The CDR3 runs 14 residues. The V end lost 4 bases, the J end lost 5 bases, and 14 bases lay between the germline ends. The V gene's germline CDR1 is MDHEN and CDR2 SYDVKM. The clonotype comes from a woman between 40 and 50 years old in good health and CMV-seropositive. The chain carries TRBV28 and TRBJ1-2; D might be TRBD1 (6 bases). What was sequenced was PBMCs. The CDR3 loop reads CASSSYRVGYGYTF. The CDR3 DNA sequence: TGTGCCAGCAGTTCTTACAGGGTGGGATATGGCTACACCTTC.